This T cell receptor beta chain is drawn from a study of radiotherapy plus CTLA-4 blockade in lung cancer (dated by TCRdb to the late 2010s). Background for the entire study: Among enrolled patients, about 17% had an objective response and roughly 31% reached disease control.

The study tested focal radiation therapy combined with CTLA-4 blockade (ipilimumab) in patients with chemo-refractory metastatic non-small-cell lung cancer. This clone has only a few counts. Its antigen is currently not known. No quality values exist for individual bases; no much larger clone is one base distant. Including the terminal cysteine and phenylalanine, the CDR3 comprises 15 residues. Left in the record is the CDR3 DNA by itself, 45 bases read in frame from the first base. General study outcomes and caveats: TCR clones derived from tumors expanded in peripheral blood after treatment with radiotherapy and ipilimumab. The strongest predictors of response were reported to be early dynamic shifts in blood T cell clones along with a rise in serum interferon-beta following radiation.

Libraries were made using the immunoSEQ multiplex PCR assay. The clones in this table, taken by TCRdb from immuneACCESS, are in-frame only. Not every clone is retained; where verified, under half of the shortfall comes from an unresolved V gene, and the cause of the rest is unknown. For this sample there are around 90,000 clones; about four fifths appear just once. The ten largest clonotypes hold less than 15% of the sample. The TCR sequence derives from a human donor with non-small cell lung cancer that progressed on radiotherapy plus ipilimumab. The chain couples TRBV21-1 to TRBJ1-2; the tabulated D call, TRBD1, remains unverified against the DNA. TRBV21-1 constitutes a pseudogene. The material sequenced was peripheral blood, taken from a patient treated with radiotherapy plus ipilimumab. For the CDR3, the sequence is CASSKGAGGASGYTF. The DNA sequence is given as TGTGCCAGCAGCAAAGGGGCAGGGGGCGCTTCTGGCTACACCTTC.